This T cell receptor (beta chain) was sequenced for a study of CD8+ T cells in alopecia areata. cDNA reverse transcribed from extracted RNA served as the sequencing template. Repertoires were generated with immunoSEQ multiplex PCR, while TCRdb's copy carries only in-frame clones and drops some. The sample yields 120,000 or so clones, approximately 60% seen once. General study results and limits: The study also sequences resident alphabeta T cells of normal skin in scalp samples.

The treatment: oral pan-JAK inhibitor, 5-10 mg twice daily. Germline V gene sequence: CDR1 SGHRS, CDR2 YFSETQ. The CDR3 spans 15 residues. V lost 4 bases, J lost 4 bases, and 14 bases lay in between. Details on this clone: As yet, its antigen is unknown.

The chain uses TRBV5-1 and TRBJ1-4; D is perhaps TRBD1 (6 bases). This TCR was sampled from a human donor with alopecia areata. The source was CD4+ T cells sorted from blood, collected at week 4, from a patient treated with tofacitinib. The CDR3 sequence: CASSGSQGFNEKLFF. The CDR3 coding sequence is TGCGCCAGCAGCGGAAGTCAGGGGTTTAATGAAAAACTGTTTTTT.